These T cell receptor beta chains were read from a single sample in a study of molecular identifiers for immune sequencing clone quantification. TCRdb ran MiXCR on the PCR reads and lists one entry per CDR3 protein. The sample holds approximately 550,000 distinct CDR3 sequences; about 22% are singletons and the top ten take under 0.85%. What was sequenced was naive CD8+ T cells from blood, with Jurkat cell RNA spiked in. The receptors were gathered from a human donor in good health. Some libraries in this study had Jurkat cell RNA spiked in. CDR3s leave out the opening cysteine and the closing phenylalanine or tryptophan.

J gene	CDR3 length	V gene	CDR3 protein
TRBJ1-3	14	TRBV4-3	ASSLARDGSGNTIY
TRBJ2-7	12	TRBV11-2	ASSLDPRDHEQY
TRBJ2-3	11	TRBV27	ASTRGPADTQY
TRBJ2-3	12	TRBV7-9	ASSSQRSTDTQY
TRBJ2-7	11	TRBV7-9	ASSAPGAYEQC
TRBJ1-2	13	TRBV7-9	ASSPPGQRSYGYT
TRBJ1-4	12	TRBV12-3/TRBV12-4	ASSQGQVKEKLF
TRBJ2-3	13	TRBV7-2	ASSLVGTGLDTQY
TRBJ2-3	12	TRBV12-5	ASGSSEVPDTQY
TRBJ2-5	11	TRBV12-3/TRBV12-4	ASRSWDQETQY
TRBJ2-1	11	TRBV7-2	ASSLLVGSEQF
TRBJ1-5	14	TRBV19	ASRLGRGVNNQPQH
TRBJ1-1	14	TRBV6-5	ASSPGQDPMNTEAF
TRBJ1-1	11	TRBV7-9	ASSGGGRIEAF
TRBJ2-1	14	TRBV2	ASSEAGGRVYNEQF
TRBJ1-6	12	TRBV14	ASSPPGGDSPLH
TRBJ2-3	14	TRBV6-5	ASSYSGSSLPDTQY
TRBJ2-2	8	TRBV7-6	ATGSGELF
TRBJ1-3	13	TRBV28	ASSFPTYAGNTIY
TRBJ2-7	11	TRBV7-2	ASSEGLAGEQY
TRBJ2-6	17	TRBV23-1	ASSQSSAQGSSGANVLT
TRBJ2-5	12	TRBV3-1	ASSQVGGPETQY
TRBJ1-5	14	TRBV4-1	ASSLAGEMGNQPQH
TRBJ1-3	11	TRBV7-9	ASSPDAGNTIY
TRBJ2-2	11	TRBV5-5	ASSMSHTGELF
TRBJ2-5	11	TRBV6-2/TRBV6-3	ASRETGAETQY
TRBJ1-4	12	TRBV29-1	SVMLPGQGIKLF
TRBJ2-1	11	TRBV12-3/TRBV12-4	ASSFRGDNEQF